This T cell receptor (beta chain) emerged from a study of blood T cell repertoires in COVID-19 (dated by TCRdb to the early 2020s). Regarding the complete study: Samples from collaborators originated in the United States, Italy and Spain and spanned both the acute and convalescent phases of COVID-19. HLA class I and class II types, where available, came from metadata supplied by the sample provider rather than from assay-based typing. The samples were drawn from the first 160 participants of the ongoing ImmuneRACE study and from 950 to 1,500 subjects provided by 6 global collaborators. A freely available public database, intended as a resource for researchers studying the immune response to SARS-CoV-2, is where the repertoires were released. The material from the prospective study consisted of cDNA or gDNA derived from T cells, B-cell-depleted T cells, or PBMCs. Nearly every sample came with metadata listing a de-identified subject ID, COVID-19 status, age in years and sex. Subjects who had been exposed to COVID-19, were actively infected with it, or had recovered from it provided the deeply sampled blood TCRbeta repertoires that made up the dataset. Here is what the overall study found, with its caveats: How much clinical and demographic metadata was included differed by source and by participant, and the metadata was provided uncurated.

One collaborating source in Seattle enrolled patients while the patients were actively infected and followed the patients over time throughout the course of disease. Whole blood was collected in K2EDTA tubes by collaborating institutions according to the institutions' own protocols. For TCRbeta analysis, collaborator samples were shipped as frozen whole blood, as isolated PBMCs, or as DNA extracted from either sample type. TCRbeta CDR3 regions were amplified from genomic DNA using the immunoSEQ Assay, a bias-controlled multiplex PCR. The authors' pipeline ran thus. Nucleated cell counts per sample were estimated from amplification of reference gene primers within the assay. Sequence reads were collapsed and filtered to measure the absolute abundance of every unique TCRbeta CDR3 rearrangement. For each sample, productive Simpson clonality was calculated as the square root of Simpson's diversity index across productive rearrangements. TCRdb holds this immuneACCESS table with in-frame rearrangements only. Some clones are missing; in checked studies, unresolved V genes explain under half, and the rest has no known cause. Clonal size and the V and J genes are those of that table, whereas D and trimming came from the DNA. The sample contains about 150,000 clones, 85% of them found a single time. Roughly 8.3% of the sample is taken by the ten largest.

As for this clone: This clone's antigen is unknown. No qualities accompany the bases; no much larger clone lies one base away.

Sample: peripheral blood. The source of this sequence is a woman aged 55-75 years with COVID-19, enrolled during active disease.

The CDR3 protein: CASSEGVTVNYGYTF. The bases read TGTGCCAGCAGTGAAGGGGTCACAGTCAACTATGGCTACACCTTC. The rearranged chain carries TRBV6-1 and TRBJ1-2, with no confident D gene call. V drops 1 base and J drops 2 bases, leaving 11 bases in between. The CDR3 covers 15 residues, taking in both the cysteine and the phenylalanine. Only CDR3 DNA remains: 45 bases, in frame from the first base. The germline V gene yields MNHNS for CDR1 and SASEGT for CDR2.